The 10 T cell receptor beta chains below come from one sample, sequenced in a study of cytomegalovirus exposure and HLA in healthy donors. The PCR contained 60 Vbeta and 13 Jbeta primers. The assay was immunoSEQ multiplex PCR, and TCRdb's table has in-frame clones only and misses some. The repertoire includes roughly 200,000 clones, about 77% of them detected once, and less than 3% sits in the top ten. The sequencing input was PBMCs. The receptors here all came from a woman younger than 45 in good health and CMV-seronegative.

This clone has just a few counts. The V gene is TRBV7-3, the J gene TRBJ2-1, with 8 bases identical to TRBD2. The CDR3 sequence is 19 residues long. The V segment lost 2 bases and the J segment 0 bases; nucleotides outside the gene matches: 12. From germline, CDR1 is SGHTA and CDR2 FQGTGA. As DNA, the CDR3 is TGTGCCAGCAGCTTAGGGGCGGGGGGCAAGGGGAGCTCCTACAATGAGCAGTTCTTC. This gives the protein CASSLGAGGKGSSYNEQFF.

This sequence joins TRBV5-1 and TRBJ2-3; 9 bases align to TRBD1. This CDR3 is 13 amino acids long. V shed 5 bases, J shed 4 bases, and the junction held 2 bases outside the gene matches. Germline loops: CDR1 SGHRS, CDR2 YFSETQ. The chain's CDR3 is CASRGQGSDTQYF. The CDR3 DNA reads TGCGCCAGCAGGGGACAGGGTTCAGATACGCAGTATTTT.

This sequence joins TRBV9 and TRBJ2-4, with D possibly being TRBD2 (5 bases). CDR3 length equals 13 residues. Germline CDR1 reads SGDLS; CDR2 reads YYNGEE. Trimming took 4 bases from V and 6 from J, leaving 11 bases between them. The CDR3 DNA sequence: TGTGCCAGCAGCCCGGGGAATGTAAACATTCAGTACTTC. Its protein is CASSPGNVNIQYF.

This clone came up a few times. The genes are TRBV5-4 and TRBJ2-3; 14 positions agree with TRBD2. Germline assignment: CDR1 SGHNT and CDR2 YYREEE (reference sequence). CDR3 size: 19 residues. The trim removed 4 bases at V and 5 bases at J, leaving 15 bases unmatched. This CDR3 is CASSLGTSGGPRGGDTQYF. CDR3 DNA: TGTGCCAGCAGCCTTGGGACTAGCGGGGGCCCTCGGGGGGGAGATACGCAGTATTTT.

In its sample, this clone was seen a few times. The V gene is TRBV6-4, the J gene TRBJ2-5; 11 bases line up with TRBD1. The J call may be in error: the DNA end matches TRBJ2-7 better. CDR3 length: 14 amino acids. Germline lookup yields CDR1 MRHNA and CDR2 SNTAGT. This chain's CDR3 is CASSPGQGAYEQYF. The CDR3 DNA reads TGTGCCAGCAGCCCGGGACAGGGGGCCTACGAGCAGTACTTC.

The CDR3 region has the DNA TGTGCCAGCTCACCGAGAGGGGACAGGGGCACTGAAGCTTTCTTT. Its translation: CASSPRGDRGTEAFF. The chain combines TRBV18 with TRBJ1-1; TRBD1 aligns across 10 bases. V was clipped by 3 bases and J by 4 bases; unmatched bases: 5. CDR3 length: 15 amino acids. Per germline, CDR1 KGHSH and CDR2 LQKENI.

The chain uses TRBV18 and TRBJ2-4; 7 nucleotides agree with TRBD1. Unmatched junction bases numbered 11, after V lost 3 bases and J lost 0 bases. The CDR3 covers 18 residues. Germline CDR1 is KGHSH and CDR2 is LQKENI. This chain's CDR3 is CASSPTMTGFRAKNIQYF. The DNA for the CDR3 is TGTGCCAGCTCACCCACTATGACAGGGTTCAGAGCCAAAAACATTCAGTACTTC.

This chain uses TRBV6-5 with TRBJ2-7, with D tentatively TRBD2 (6 bases). Trimming shortened V by 2 bases and J by 10 bases, and 9 bases separated the two germline ends. CDR1 is MNHEY, CDR2 SVGAGI, per germline. The CDR3 extends over 11 amino acids. CDR3 bases: TGTGCCAGCAGTTACGGGGGGAATCAGTACTTC. Amino acids: CASSYGGNQYF.

The chain has TRBV7-9 and TRBJ1-1, with 7 bases that match TRBD1. The CDR3 loop spans 14 amino acids. In germline, CDR1 is SEHNR, CDR2 FQNEAQ (reference sequence). Trimming at V came to 1 base and at J to 4 bases, leaving 3 bases not matched to a gene. The CDR3 loop reads CASSLVPGGTEAFF. DNA for the CDR3: TGTGCCAGCAGCTTAGTTCCAGGGGGCACTGAAGCTTTCTTT.

The rearrangement links TRBV11-2 to TRBJ1-3, with 10 bases lining up with TRBD1. Trimming at V came to 5 bases and at J to 0 bases, leaving 7 bases not matched to a gene. CDR1 and CDR2 (germline): SGHAT, FQNNGV. The CDR3 contains 17 residues. DNA of the CDR3: TGTGCCAGCAGCATCACGACAGGGGGCTACTCTGGAAACACCATATATTTT. It is translated as CASSITTGGYSGNTIYF.